This TCR beta chain came from a study of T cells in localized non-small cell lung cancer. Produced via immunoSEQ multiplex PCR; TCRdb's table is partial and in-frame only. The table lists roughly 3,000 clones, more than 20% of them singletons. The V segment lost 5 bases and the J segment 0 bases; nucleotides outside the gene matches: 13. Per the germline V gene, CDR1 is LNHNV and CDR2 is YYDKDF (reference sequence). The CDR3 contains 19 residues. The origin of this receptor is a man between 40 and 70 years old with stage I squamous cell lung carcinoma. The chain joins TRBV15 to TRBJ1-4; 9 nucleotides align to TRBD1. The sample here was lung tumor tissue, taken before any cancer treatment. The CDR3 loop reads CATSSLGTGRDATNEKLFF. CDR3 sequence (DNA): TGTGCCACCAGCTCGTTAGGGACAGGGAGGGATGCAACTAATGAAAAACTGTTTTTT.